This T cell receptor (beta chain) is drawn from a study of early T cells in non-severe SARS-CoV-2 infection. In the study overall: It was bulk RNA from unsorted whole blood that was sequenced, and the chains were unpaired.

Study conclusions and caveats: VDJdb matching, biased toward anti-spike CD8 responses, missed private and CD4 specificities.

TCRdb processed the 5' RACE reads anew with MiXCR; each CDR3 protein has one entry. The sample has about 77,000 distinct CDR3 sequences; about a sixth are singletons. In its sample, this clonotype was seen a few times. Its target is unknown. The V gene's germline CDR1 is SNHLY and CDR2 FYNNEI. The V end lost 2 bases, the J end lost 5 bases, and 4 bases lay between the germline ends. CDR3 length: 11 residues. The sequenced sample was whole blood. The clonotype originates from an adult who was a healthcare worker with PCR-confirmed SARS-CoV-2 infection or an uninfected control (not recorded which). The chain combines TRBV2 with TRBJ2-7; D is unclear. The CDR3 is CASSESDEQYF. The CDR3 DNA is TGTGCCAGCAGTGAAAGCGACGAGCAGTACTTC.